Following are 18 T cell receptor beta chains from one sample sequenced in a study of shared clonotypes between healthy human individuals. The assay was immunoSEQ multiplex PCR, and TCRdb's table has in-frame clones only and misses some. This table has about 1 million clones, about 77% appearing once. The sequenced sample consisted of memory CD4+ T cells sorted from blood. Subset: CD45RA-negative fraction. Receptor source: a young man in good health.

In its sample, this clone was seen a few times. The sample holds other DNA sequences that translate to the same CDR3. The chain recombines TRBV5-5 with TRBJ1-5; the match to TRBD1 covers 9 bases. Per the germline V gene, CDR1 is SGHKS and CDR2 is YYEKEE (reference sequence). The V segment lost 4 bases and the J segment 0 bases; nucleotides outside the gene matches: 2. CDR3 size: 15 residues. DNA for the CDR3: TGTGCCAGCAGCCGGACAGGGGATAGCAATCAGCCCCAGCATTTT. It specifies CASSRTGDSNQPQHF.

The genes are TRBV11-2 and TRBJ2-5; maybe TRBD1 (5 bases). Looked up from germline, CDR1 is SGHAT and CDR2 is FQNNGV. V shed 2 bases and J shed 5 bases, with 15 bases lying between them. The CDR3 runs 15 residues. Here the CDR3 reads CASSLINSGSETQYF. As DNA, the CDR3 is TGTGCCAGCAGCTTAATCAACTCAGGGTCGGAGACCCAGTACTTC.

This chain links TRBV6-5 with TRBJ1-2; D uncertain. The germline gives CDR1 MNHEY, CDR2 SVGAGI. The V and J ends lost 2 bases and 7 bases respectively, with 20 bases between them. The CDR3 loop spans 16 amino acids. The chain's CDR3 is CASSYTGFSPIGGYTF. In nucleotides, the CDR3 is TGTGCCAGCAGTTACACGGGATTTAGCCCAATCGGTGGCTACACCTTC.

The rearrangement links TRBV7-9 to TRBJ1-4, with D hard to call. The CDR3 loop spans 13 amino acids. Germline V lookup: CDR1 SEHNR, CDR2 FQNEAQ (reference sequence). The ends were cut back, 3 bases at V and 7 bases at J, with 9 bases in the middle. The CDR3 spells CASSLGRSEKLFF. CDR3 bases: TGTGCCAGCAGCTTGGGAAGATCTGAAAAACTGTTTTTT.

The chain is built from TRBV6-5 and TRBJ1-6, with TRBD1 identical over 7 bases. V lost 8 bases and J lost 9; bases outside the gene matches: 4. The CDR3 runs to 12 residues. In germline, CDR1 is MNHEY, CDR2 SVGAGI. CDR3: CASQTGASPLHF. The CDR3 region has the DNA TGTGCCAGCCAAACAGGGGCTTCACCCCTCCACTTT.

The chain couples TRBV19 to TRBJ2-6; the D call may be TRBD1 or TRBD2 (6 bases each). The ends were cut back, 3 bases at V and 0 bases at J, with 24 bases in the middle. CDR3 length equals 21 residues. The germline V gene has CDR1 LNHDA and CDR2 SQIVND (reference sequence). The CDR3 spells CASSIWGAGIHFPSGANVLTF. DNA for the CDR3: TGTGCCAGTAGTATTTGGGGGGCCGGGATCCACTTCCCCTCTGGGGCCAACGTCCTGACTTTC. Filled out from reference TRBV19 and TRBJ2-6, the complete variable domain reads DGGITQSPKYLFRKEGQNVTLSCEQNLNHDAMYWYRQDPGQGLRLIYYSQIVNDFQKGDIAEGYSVSREKKESFPLTVTSAQKNPTAFYLCASSIWGAGIHFPSGANVLTFGAGSRLTVL.

The chain uses TRBV11-2 and TRBJ2-3, with D tentatively TRBD1 or TRBD2 (6 bases each). V lost 1 base and J lost 2, with 13 bases in between. The CDR3 covers 16 residues. Germline V gene lookup returns CDR1 SGHAT and CDR2 FQNNGV. CDR3 nucleotide sequence: TGTGCCAGCAGCTTAGCAGGGGCGGGGATCACAGATACGCAGTATTTT. Protein product: CASSLAGAGITDTQYF.

This clone was seen only once. V is TRBV5-1 and J is TRBJ1-4; D not resolved. Germline V gives CDR1 SGHRS, CDR2 YFSETQ. The CDR3 sequence is 15 residues long. Trimming took off 2 bases at V and 5 bases at J, with 13 bases between the two ends. The CDR3 here is CASSFSRMQNEKLFF. CDR3 coding DNA: TGCGCCAGCAGCTTCTCTCGGATGCAAAATGAAAAACTGTTTTTT. The full variable domain, its missing parts supplied by reference TRBV5-1 and TRBJ1-4, is KAGVTQTPRYLIKTRGQQVTLSCSPISGHRSVSWYQQTPGQGLQFLFEYFSETQRNKGNFPGRFSGRQFSNSRSEMNVSTLELGDSALYLCASSFSRMQNEKLFFGSGTQLSVL.

V usage is TRBV5-4 and J usage is TRBJ2-3; D not certain. V was pared by 1 base and J by 5 bases, with 8 bases between. Looked up from germline, CDR1 is SGHNT and CDR2 is YYREEE (reference sequence). The CDR3 runs to 13 residues. CDR3 DNA: TGTGCCAGCAGCTTGCCCTCGCAAGATACGCAGTATTTT. Residues: CASSLPSQDTQYF.

In regard to this clone: A read error may account for a junction end that differs from germline. The chain recombines TRBV7-7 with TRBJ2-5; the D is unclear. The germline CDR1 and CDR2 sequences are SSHAT and FNYEAQ (reference sequence). This CDR3 is built from 13 residues. CDR3 sequence (DNA): TGTGCTAGCAGCCCCCCCCTCAGGGAGACCCAGTACTTC. Protein sequence: CASSPPLRETQYF.

The CDR3 bases are TGTGCCAGCAGCTTAGTAGGGACAGCATCCTCTAACTATGGCTACACCTTC. As protein: CASSLVGTASSNYGYTF. The V gene is TRBV7-8, the J gene TRBJ1-2, with 7 bases lining up with TRBD1. Germline V gives CDR1 SGHVS, CDR2 FQNEAQ. The CDR3 runs to 17 residues. J was trimmed by 0 bases and V by 1 base; bases with no gene match: 8.

The chain recombines TRBV4-3 with TRBJ1-2; no firm D call. There are 14 residues in the CDR3. Germline loops: CDR1 LGHNA, CDR2 YSLEER. V lost 0 bases, J lost 5 bases, and 10 bases lay in between. In DNA, the CDR3 is TGCGCCAGCAGCCAAGAATGGGTGGGATATGGCTACACCTTC. Protein sequence: CASSQEWVGYGYTF.

The gene calls are TRBV2 and TRBJ2-3; D possibly matches TRBD1 or TRBD2 (5 bases each). Germline V lookup: CDR1 SNHLY, CDR2 FYNNEI. This CDR3 is 14 amino acids long. V dropped 6 bases and J dropped 0 bases, with 10 bases sitting between them. The CDR3 nucleotides read TGTGCCAGCAGCAGGGCGGGTAGCACAGATACGCAGTATTTT. As protein: CASSRAGSTDTQYF.

Points on this clone: Additional DNA sequences in this sample encode the identical CDR3. The V gene is TRBV19, the J gene TRBJ1-1; 9 bases agree with TRBD1. V shed 6 bases and J 5 bases; nucleotides not matched to a gene: 4. The CDR3 contains 13 residues. Germline CDR1 reads LNHDA; CDR2 reads SQIVND (reference sequence). In DNA, the CDR3 is TGTGCCAGTAGCGAACAGGGGGCAACTGAAGCTTTCTTT. The encoded protein is CASSEQGATEAFF. The full variable domain, with the rest looked up from reference TRBV19 and TRBJ1-1, is DGGITQSPKYLFRKEGQNVTLSCEQNLNHDAMYWYRQDPGQGLRLIYYSQIVNDFQKGDIAEGYSVSREKKESFPLTVTSAQKNPTAFYLCASSEQGATEAFFGQGTRLTVV.

The chain links TRBV27 to TRBJ2-1; D is unclear. Germline lookup yields CDR1 MNHEY and CDR2 SMNVEV (reference sequence). CDR3 length: 15 residues. Trimming took 0 bases from V and 0 from J, leaving 6 bases between them. The CDR3 loop reads CASSLSAVSYNEQFF. The CDR3 DNA sequence: TGTGCCAGCAGTTTATCGGCTGTCTCCTACAATGAGCAGTTCTTC.

About this clone: At the DNA level, this CDR3 is encoded by other sequences in the same sample as well. The chain joins TRBV7-9 to TRBJ1-1, with D uncertain. Deletions cut 4 bases from V and 1 base from J, with 7 bases between. This CDR3 comprises 13 residues. Germline CDR1 and CDR2: SEHNR and FQNEAQ (reference sequence). Here the CDR3 reads CASSSGTNTEAFF. The CDR3, as DNA: TGTGCCAGCAGCTCCGGAACGAACACTGAAGCTTTCTTT. The full variable domain, its missing parts supplied by reference TRBV7-9 and TRBJ1-1, is DTGVSQNPRHKITKRGQNVTFRCDPISEHNRLYWYRQTLGQGPEFLTYFQNEAQLEKSRLLSDRFSAERPKGSFSTLEIQRTEQGDSAMYLCASSSGTNTEAFFGQGTRLTVV.

This chain links TRBV5-5 with TRBJ1-5; TRBD1 aligns across 7 bases. The CDR3 consists of 14 residues. V dropped 4 bases and J dropped 7; count of bases not matched to a gene: 8. Germline V gene lookup returns CDR1 SGHKS and CDR2 YYEKEE (reference sequence). The CDR3 nucleotides are TGTGCCAGCAGCCCAGGACAGGTTGGACAGCCCCAGCATTTT. This gives the protein CASSPGQVGQPQHF.

This clone was counted only a few times. This chain joins TRBV5-1 and TRBJ1-4; 7 bases align to TRBD1. The CDR3 length is 17 residues. Germline values: CDR1 SGHRS, CDR2 YFSETQ. V dropped 6 bases and J dropped 1; count of bases not matched to a gene: 12. CDR3 residues: CASKRDSSGGTNEKLFF. The CDR3 bases are TGCGCCAGCAAGAGGGACAGCAGTGGTGGAACTAATGAAAAACTGTTTTTT.